A single TCR beta chain is shown here with its context. The sample comes from a study of cytomegalovirus exposure and HLA in healthy donors. PCR employed 60 Vbeta and 13 Jbeta primers. Generated by immunoSEQ multiplex PCR, the TCRdb table keeps only in-frame clones and is missing some. The sample contains 95,000 to 150,000 clones, approximately 80% of which appear only once. Germline V lookup: CDR1 SGHRS, CDR2 YFSETQ. The CDR3 has 16 residues. V was shortened by 0 bases and J by 3 bases, with 15 bases between the two germline ends. The chain links TRBV5-1 to TRBJ1-2, with D perhaps matching TRBD1 (6 bases). Material: PBMCs. This TCR derives from a human donor in good health. The CDR3 DNA follows: TGCGCCAGCAGCTTGGGGGCCAGGGGTCACGACTATGGCTACACCTTC. Protein sequence: CASSLGARGHDYGYTF.